This T cell receptor beta chain was sequenced in a study of T cells expressing NK-cell markers. Study summary: From sorted CD3+CD56+NKG2C+, CD3+CD56+NKG2C- and CD3+CD56-NKG2C+ T cells came the TCR beta repertoires.

5'RACE template switching with UMIs generated TCR beta cDNA. No DNA is given; TCRdb re-called the 5' RACE reads and lists each CDR3 protein once. This specimen shows about 380,000 distinct CDR3 sequences; the ten leading clones hold over 4%. The CDR3 covers 17 residues. The germline CDR1 and CDR2 sequences are SNHLY and FYNNEI. The sequence came from a man between 18 and 69 years old in good health. The chain links TRBV2 to TRBJ2-5; with no DNA, the TCRdb D assignment of TRBD2 cannot be verified. The sequencing input was blood T cells: a sorted CD56 or NKG2C T cell subset, CD4+ or CD8+ T cells, or bulk PBMC T cells (not recorded which). The CDR3 spells CASSRVTSGGARETQYF.